This entry lists 25 T cell receptor beta chains sequenced from one sample in a study of CD8+CD57+ T cells in acquired aplastic anemia. Genomic DNA, the template, was used for profiling of the TCR beta VDJ and CDR3. Via MiXCR, TCRdb re-called the reads, giving one row per CDR3 protein. The sample has about 190,000 distinct CDR3 sequences; roughly half are singletons. The sample taken for sequencing was sorted CD4+, CD8+, or CD8+CD57+ T cells (not recorded which) from PBMCs. The receptors originated from a human donor in good health, serving as a control.

Of note for this clonotype: A junction end diverges from the germline sequence, so it may reflect a read error. The chain recombines TRBV7-9 with TRBJ1-6; 8 bases are shared with TRBD1. There are 14 residues in the CDR3. CDR1 and CDR2 from the germline V gene are SEHNR and FQNEAQ (reference sequence). Here the CDR3 reads CAGSPGQDNSPLHF. In nucleotides, the CDR3 is TGTGCCGGCAGCCCGGGACAGGATAATTCACCCCTCCACTTT.

The V and J genes are TRBV2 and TRBJ1-1; D is ambiguous. Germline CDR1 reads SNHLY; CDR2 reads FYNNEI. The CDR3 has 13 residues. V was pared by 3 bases and J by 7 bases, with 12 bases between. The chain's CDR3 is CASSDPGLVEAFF. The CDR3 DNA sequence: TGTGCCAGCAGTGATCCGGGCCTGGTTGAAGCTTTCTTT.

Details on this clonotype: Germline and junction disagree at one end, which may indicate a read error. The chain recombines TRBV18 with TRBJ1-4; 7 bases fit TRBD1. The length of the CDR3 is 15 residues. In germline, CDR1 is KGHSH, CDR2 LQKENI. The CDR3 sequence is CASSPPGTVNGKLFF. The CDR3 DNA reads as TGTGCCAGCTCACCACCGGGGACAGTTAATGGAAAACTGTTTTTT.

The CDR3 region is CASSRTSGGMRDTGELFF. DNA for the CDR3: TGCGCCAGCAGTCGAACTAGCGGGGGAATGAGAGATACCGGGGAGCTGTTTTTT. The chain couples TRBV5-1 to TRBJ2-2; TRBD2 matches 11 bases. Trimming at V came to 5 bases and at J to 5 bases, leaving 14 bases not matched to a gene. CDR1 SGHRS and CDR2 YFSETQ come from the germline V gene. This CDR3 contains 18 residues.

The V call is TRBV20-1, the J call TRBJ1-6; unclear D gene. The germline V gene has CDR1 DFQATT and CDR2 SNEGSKA (reference sequence). This CDR3 has 14 amino acids. Trimming shortened V by 5 bases and J by 3 bases, and 11 bases separated the two germline ends. The CDR3 DNA reads as TGCAGTGCTCCGGACCCTAGCTATAATTCACCCCTCCACTTT. Its translation is CSAPDPSYNSPLHF.

As to this clonotype: A junction end diverges from the germline sequence, so it may reflect a read error. The chain links TRBV2 to TRBJ2-2, with TRBD1 as a possible D gene (7 bases). Germline CDR1 is SNHLY and CDR2 is FYNNEI. The CDR3 length is 15 residues. CDR3 loop: CASSDPGGNTGELSW. Here the CDR3 DNA reads TGTGCCAGCAGTGATCCAGGGGGGAACACCGGGGAGCTGTCTTGG.

Notes on this clonotype: Compared with germline, one end of the junction differs, possibly owing to a read error. The chain uses TRBV2 and TRBJ1-3; perhaps TRBD1 as D (6 bases). The germline gives CDR1 SNHLY, CDR2 FYNNEI. This CDR3 is 18 amino acids long. CDR3 DNA: TGCGCCAGCAGTGAAGGTGTCAGGGGAAGACAGACCGGAAACACCATATATTTT. Translation gives CASSEGVRGRQTGNTIYF.

Many counts were recorded for this clonotype. This sequence joins TRBV7-9 and TRBJ1-2; 8 nucleotides match TRBD1. J lost 8 bases, V lost 5 bases, and 7 bases had no gene match. Germline V lookup: CDR1 SEHNR, CDR2 FQNEAQ (reference sequence). The CDR3 totals 13 residues. The DNA of the CDR3 is TGTGCCAGCAGCCCTACAGGGGGGAGCGGCTACACCTTC. This sequence encodes CASSPTGGSGYTF.

A word on this clonotype: At one of its ends the junction is not consistent with the germline gene, which may arise from a read error. The chain carries TRBV7-2 and TRBJ2-7, with 7 nucleotides matching TRBD1. This CDR3 is 13 amino acids long. The germline CDR1 and CDR2 sequences are SGHTA and FQGNSA. DNA of the CDR3: TGCGCCAGCAGCTTGGGACAGTACTACGAGCAGTACTTC. Translating gives CASSLGQYYEQYF.

This clonotype was counted many times. The chain has TRBV20-1 and TRBJ2-5, with 10 bases fitting TRBD2. V lost 0 bases to trimming and J lost 1 base; unmatched junction nucleotides: 2. The germline gives CDR1 DFQATT, CDR2 SNEGSKA (reference sequence). This CDR3 comprises 15 residues. Here the CDR3 DNA reads TGCAGTGCTAGAGACCAGCGGGGGGGCCAAGAGACCCAGTACTTC. This encodes CSARDQRGGQETQYF.

V is TRBV9 and J is TRBJ2-2; TRBD1 agrees at 9 bases. With V trimmed by 0 bases and J by 4 bases, 10 bases remained unmatched. CDR3 length equals 18 residues. Per the germline V gene, CDR1 is SGDLS and CDR2 is YYNGEE. The CDR3: CASSVAGTGSAGTGELFF. The CDR3 nucleotides read TGTGCCAGCAGCGTAGCCGGGACAGGGAGCGCGGGCACCGGGGAGCTGTTTTTT.

At least ten counts were recorded for this clonotype. The chain employs TRBV6-1 and TRBJ1-1; D remains unclear. This CDR3 contains 14 residues. Trimming removed 6 bases from V and 4 bases from J, with 15 bases in between. Germline V gene sequence: CDR1 MNHNS, CDR2 SASEGT. The CDR3 here is CASRISRPPTEAFF. The CDR3 bases are TGTGCCAGCAGGATATCCCGGCCTCCCACTGAAGCTTTCTTT.

This CDR3 reads CASSQGGGGGGTDTQYF. CDR3 in DNA: TGTGCCAGCAGCCAAGGTGGGGGGGGGGGAGGGACAGATACGCAGTATTTT. The rearrangement joins TRBV7-2 to TRBJ2-3; 7 bases fit TRBD2. Germline CDR1 is SGHTA and CDR2 is FQGNSA. This CDR3 comprises 17 residues. Germline trimming cut 5 bases from V and 3 bases from J; bases unmatched to any gene: 14.

This clonotype has at least ten counts. This rearrangement joins TRBV20-1 to TRBJ1-2; maybe TRBD1 (5 bases). Deletions cut 3 bases from V and 2 bases from J, with 13 bases between. Germline V gene sequence: CDR1 DFQATT, CDR2 SNEGSKA (reference sequence). The CDR3 is 14 amino acids. Here the CDR3 reads CSARPGTHNYGYTF. CDR3 bases: TGCAGTGCTAGGCCCGGGACGCACAACTATGGCTACACCTTC.

This clonotype was seen repeatedly, ten times or more. The chain recombines TRBV20-1 with TRBJ1-2; weak D call: TRBD1 (5 bases). V shed 2 bases and J shed 4 bases, with 17 bases lying between them. The CDR3 runs to 15 residues. CDR1 DFQATT and CDR2 SNEGSKA come from the germline V gene (reference sequence). CDR3 sequence (DNA): TGCAGTGCTAGACGCTTGGTACAGGAAACCTATGGCTACACCTTC. This translates into CSARRLVQETYGYTF.

This clonotype was seen many times. CDR3 loop: CASSLGGNTDTQYF. CDR3 DNA sequence: TGTGCCAGCAGTTTAGGTGGAAACACAGATACGCAGTATTTT. This rearrangement joins TRBV12-3 or TRBV12-4 to TRBJ2-3; D is undetermined. Trimming removed 1 base from V and 2 bases from J, with 7 bases in between. This CDR3 is 14 amino acids long.

The chain recombines TRBV7-9 with TRBJ2-1; perhaps TRBD2 as D (7 bases). Trimming left V 2 bases short and J 2 bases short, with 10 bases between. This CDR3 has 15 amino acids. Germline V gene sequence: CDR1 SEHNR, CDR2 FQNEAQ (reference sequence). The CDR3 DNA reads TGTGCCAGCAGCTTACGCGGGGGCACCTACAATGAGCAGTTCTTC. Protein product: CASSLRGGTYNEQFF.

This clonotype is a singleton in its sample. J is TRBJ1-5 and V is TRBV15, with 7 bases fitting TRBD1. This CDR3 contains 14 residues. V dropped 5 bases and J dropped 6; count of bases not matched to a gene: 7. Looked up from germline, CDR1 is LNHNV and CDR2 is YYDKDF (reference sequence). The CDR3 region has the DNA TGTGCCACCAGCCCTGGACAGGAGCTTCAGCCCCAGCATTTT. Its protein product is CATSPGQELQPQHF.

This clonotype was found many times. The rearrangement links TRBV2 to TRBJ2-5; TRBD1 agrees at 9 bases. CDR1 is SNHLY, CDR2 FYNNEI, per germline. This CDR3 has 15 residues. Unmatched junction bases numbered 5, after V lost 3 bases and J lost 3 bases. The CDR3 is CASSDRGQGEETQYF. CDR3 nucleotides: TGTGCCAGCAGTGATAGGGGACAGGGAGAAGAGACCCAGTACTTC.

This chain uses TRBV7-3 with TRBJ2-3; 9 bases fit TRBD1. CDR1 and CDR2 from the germline V gene are SGHTA and FQGTGA. V trimming: 2 bases; J trimming: 1 base; junction bases outside the gene matches: 4. This CDR3 is built from 16 residues. In DNA form, the CDR3 reads TGTGCCAGCAGCTTACGGACAGGGGACGGCACAGATACGCAGTATTTT. Translated: CASSLRTGDGTDTQYF.

The V call is TRBV7-6, the J call TRBJ2-5, with D tentatively TRBD2 (6 bases). CDR1 and CDR2 (germline): SGHVS, FNYEAQ. CDR3 size: 12 residues. The CDR3 DNA is TGTGCTAGTAGCGGCGTACAAGAGACCCAGTACTTC. It specifies CASSGVQETQYF.

The table lists this clonotype with many counts. V and J are TRBV6-5 and TRBJ1-1; D is ambiguous. The germline CDR1 and CDR2 sequences are MNHEY and SVGAGI. This CDR3 region has 15 residues. Trimming removed 0 bases from V and 4 bases from J, with 12 bases in between. Here the CDR3 DNA reads TGTGCCAGCAGTTACTCCGCCCCCTTGGGCACTGAAGCTTTCTTT. Translating it yields CASSYSAPLGTEAFF.

The chain uses TRBV27 and TRBJ2-3; D might be TRBD1 (6 bases). With 5 bases removed from V and 8 bases from J, the gap between germline ends came to 20 bases. Germline V lookup: CDR1 MNHEY, CDR2 SMNVEV (reference sequence). This CDR3 region has 15 residues. The DNA for the CDR3 is TGTGCCAGCAGTCCCCGAGGGACACGGGGCGGTACGCAGTATTTT. Its protein product is CASSPRGTRGGTQYF.

On this clonotype: A much larger clone is a single base away; this may be a read error. This sequence joins TRBV6-1 and TRBJ2-7, with 9 bases that match TRBD2. CDR1 and CDR2 from the germline V gene are MNHNS and SASEGT. The CDR3 extends over 16 amino acids. CDR3: CASSPGGGGGAREQHF. The CDR3 region has the DNA TGTGCCAGCAGCCCCGGGGGGGGCGGGGGGGCCCGCGAGCAGCACTTC.

This clonotype was seen more than once but under ten times. The rearrangement joins TRBV28 to TRBJ2-3; 7 positions match TRBD1. V lost 5 bases to trimming and J lost 0 bases; unmatched junction nucleotides: 5. This CDR3 comprises 15 residues. Looked up from germline, CDR1 is MDHEN and CDR2 is SYDVKM. CDR3 nucleotide sequence: TGTGCCAGCAGTCCCTGGGACAGAAGCACAGATACGCAGTATTTT. It codes for CASSPWDRSTDTQYF.